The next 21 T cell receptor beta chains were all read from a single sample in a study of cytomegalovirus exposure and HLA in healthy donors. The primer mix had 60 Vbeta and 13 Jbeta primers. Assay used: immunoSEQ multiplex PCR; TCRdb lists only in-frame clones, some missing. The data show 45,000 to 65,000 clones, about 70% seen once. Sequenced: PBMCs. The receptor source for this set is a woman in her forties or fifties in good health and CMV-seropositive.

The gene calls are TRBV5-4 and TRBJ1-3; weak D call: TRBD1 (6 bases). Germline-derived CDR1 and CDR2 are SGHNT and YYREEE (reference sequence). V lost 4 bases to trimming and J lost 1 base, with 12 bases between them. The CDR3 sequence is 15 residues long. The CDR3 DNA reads TGTGCCAGCAGCCGATCAACAGGGTCTGGAAACACCATATATTTT. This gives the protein CASSRSTGSGNTIYF.

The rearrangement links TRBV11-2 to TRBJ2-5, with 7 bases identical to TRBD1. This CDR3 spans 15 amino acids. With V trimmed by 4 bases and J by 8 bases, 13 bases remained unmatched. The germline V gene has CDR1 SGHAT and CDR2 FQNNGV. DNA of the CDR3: TGTGCCAGCAGCTCGCGGACAGGCGCTGATGGAACCCAGTACTTC. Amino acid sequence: CASSSRTGADGTQYF.

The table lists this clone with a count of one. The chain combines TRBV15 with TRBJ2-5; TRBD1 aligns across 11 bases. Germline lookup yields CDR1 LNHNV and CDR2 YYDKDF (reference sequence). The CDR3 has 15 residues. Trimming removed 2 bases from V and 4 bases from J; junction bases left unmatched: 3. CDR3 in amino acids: CATSRPGTGGETQYF. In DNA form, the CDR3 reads TGTGCCACCAGCAGACCCGGGACAGGGGGAGAGACCCAGTACTTC.

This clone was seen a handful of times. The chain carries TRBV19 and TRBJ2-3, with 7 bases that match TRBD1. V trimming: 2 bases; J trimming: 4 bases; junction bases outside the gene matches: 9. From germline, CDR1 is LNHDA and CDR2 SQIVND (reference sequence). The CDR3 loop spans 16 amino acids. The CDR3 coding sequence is TGTGCCAGTAGTATAACGACAGGGAGTATCTCAGATACGCAGTATTTT. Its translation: CASSITTGSISDTQYF.

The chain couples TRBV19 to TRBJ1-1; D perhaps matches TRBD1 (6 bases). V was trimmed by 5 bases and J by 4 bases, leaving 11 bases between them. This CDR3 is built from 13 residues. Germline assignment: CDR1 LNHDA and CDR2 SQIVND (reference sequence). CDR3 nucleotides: TGTGCCAGTAGTCCAGAACAGGGCACTGAAGCTTTCTTT. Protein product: CASSPEQGTEAFF.

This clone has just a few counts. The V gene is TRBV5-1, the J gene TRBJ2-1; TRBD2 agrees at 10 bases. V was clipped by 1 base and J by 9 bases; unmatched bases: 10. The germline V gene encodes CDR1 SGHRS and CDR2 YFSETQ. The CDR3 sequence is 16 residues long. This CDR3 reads CASSLPLTSGEGEQFF. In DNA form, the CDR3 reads TGCGCCAGCAGCTTGCCCCTCACTAGCGGGGAGGGTGAGCAGTTCTTC. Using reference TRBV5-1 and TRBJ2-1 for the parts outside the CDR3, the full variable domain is KAGVTQTPRYLIKTRGQQVTLSCSPISGHRSVSWYQQTPGQGLQFLFEYFSETQRNKGNFPGRFSGRQFSNSRSEMNVSTLELGDSALYLCASSLPLTSGEGEQFFGPGTRLTVL.

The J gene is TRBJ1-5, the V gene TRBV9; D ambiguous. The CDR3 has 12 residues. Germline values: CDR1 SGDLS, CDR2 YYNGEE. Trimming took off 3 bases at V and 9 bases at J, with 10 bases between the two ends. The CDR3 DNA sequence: TGTGCCAGCAGCGCCTACGCCGGGCCCCAGCATTTT. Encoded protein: CASSAYAGPQHF.

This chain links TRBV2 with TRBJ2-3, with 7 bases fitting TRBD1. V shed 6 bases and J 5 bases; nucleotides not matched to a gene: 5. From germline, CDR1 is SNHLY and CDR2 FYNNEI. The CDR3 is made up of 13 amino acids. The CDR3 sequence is CASRDTGVDTQYF. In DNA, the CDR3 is TGTGCCAGCAGGGACACAGGGGTAGATACGCAGTATTTT.

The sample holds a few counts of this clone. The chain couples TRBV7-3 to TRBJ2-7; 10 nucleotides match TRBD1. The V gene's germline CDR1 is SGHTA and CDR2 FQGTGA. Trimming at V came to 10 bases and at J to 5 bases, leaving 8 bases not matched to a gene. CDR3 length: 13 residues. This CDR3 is CATARDRGDEQYF. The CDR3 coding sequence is TGTGCCACCGCCCGGGACAGGGGAGACGAGCAGTACTTC.

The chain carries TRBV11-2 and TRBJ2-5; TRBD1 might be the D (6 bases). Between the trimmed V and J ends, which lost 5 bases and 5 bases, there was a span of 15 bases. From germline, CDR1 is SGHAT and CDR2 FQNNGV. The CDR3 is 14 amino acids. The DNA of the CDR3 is TGTGCCAGCAGCCTCCCCGGGACACTCGAGACCCAGTACTTC. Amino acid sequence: CASSLPGTLETQYF.

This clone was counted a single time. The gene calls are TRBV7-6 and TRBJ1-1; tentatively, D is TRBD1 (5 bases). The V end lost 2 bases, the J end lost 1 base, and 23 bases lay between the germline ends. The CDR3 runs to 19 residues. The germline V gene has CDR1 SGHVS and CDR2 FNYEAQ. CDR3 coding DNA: TGTGCCAGCAGCTTATGGGTGGCGGAGACGAAAGGGGCGAACACTGAAGCTTTCTTT. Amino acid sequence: CASSLWVAETKGANTEAFF.

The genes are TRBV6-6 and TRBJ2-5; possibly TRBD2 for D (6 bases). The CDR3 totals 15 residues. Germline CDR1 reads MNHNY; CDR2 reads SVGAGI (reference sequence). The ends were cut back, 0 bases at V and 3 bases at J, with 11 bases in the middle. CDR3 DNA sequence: TGTGCCAGCAGTTACTCGGCGGGCGGGAAAGAGACCCAGTACTTC. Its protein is CASSYSAGGKETQYF.

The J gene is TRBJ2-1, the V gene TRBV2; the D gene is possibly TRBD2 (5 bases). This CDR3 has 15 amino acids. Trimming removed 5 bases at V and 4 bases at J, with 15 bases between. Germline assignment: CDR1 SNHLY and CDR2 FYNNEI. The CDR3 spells CASSFDTGIYNEQFF. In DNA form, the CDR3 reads TGTGCCAGCAGTTTCGACACGGGAATTTACAATGAGCAGTTCTTC.

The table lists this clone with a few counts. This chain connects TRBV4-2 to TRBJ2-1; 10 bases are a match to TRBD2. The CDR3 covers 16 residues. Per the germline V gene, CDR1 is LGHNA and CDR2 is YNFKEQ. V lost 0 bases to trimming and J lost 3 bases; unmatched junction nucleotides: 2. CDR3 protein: CASSQDQREGYNEQFF. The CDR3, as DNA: TGTGCCAGCAGCCAAGATCAGCGGGAGGGCTACAATGAGCAGTTCTTC.

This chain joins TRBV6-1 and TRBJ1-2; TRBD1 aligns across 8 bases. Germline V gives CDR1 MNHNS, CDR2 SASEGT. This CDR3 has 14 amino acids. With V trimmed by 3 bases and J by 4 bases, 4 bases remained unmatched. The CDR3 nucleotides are TGTGCCAGCAGTGAGCAGGGGGCCGGCTATGGCTACACCTTC. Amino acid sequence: CASSEQGAGYGYTF.

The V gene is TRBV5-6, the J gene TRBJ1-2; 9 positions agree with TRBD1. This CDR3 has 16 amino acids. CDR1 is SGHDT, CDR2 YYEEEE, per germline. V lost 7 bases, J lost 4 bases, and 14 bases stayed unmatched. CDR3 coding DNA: TGTGCCAGCGGTGCCGTATCGACAGGGGGAGGCTATGGCTACACCTTC. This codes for CASGAVSTGGGYGYTF. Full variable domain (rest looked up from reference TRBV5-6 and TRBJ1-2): DAGVTQSPTHLIKTRGQQVTLRCSPKSGHDTVSWYQQALGQGPQFIFQYYEEEERQRGNFPDRFSGHQFPNYSSELNVNALLLGDSALYLCASGAVSTGGGYGYTFGSGTRLTVV.

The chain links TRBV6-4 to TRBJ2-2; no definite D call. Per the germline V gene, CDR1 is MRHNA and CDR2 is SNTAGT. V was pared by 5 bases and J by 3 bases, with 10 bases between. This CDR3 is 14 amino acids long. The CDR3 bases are TGTGCCAGCAGTTCAAGCATGGACACCGGGGAGCTGTTTTTT. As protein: CASSSSMDTGELFF.

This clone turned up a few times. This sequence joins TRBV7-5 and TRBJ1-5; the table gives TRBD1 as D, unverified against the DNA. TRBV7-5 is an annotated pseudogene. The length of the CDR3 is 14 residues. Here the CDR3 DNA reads TGTGCCAGAAGCTTAAACAGGGCAAATCAGCCCCAGCATTTT. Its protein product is CARSLNRANQPQHF.

CDR3 sequence: CAISAGTGETSSGANVLTF. The CDR3 DNA sequence: TGTGCCATCAGTGCCGGGACAGGGGAAACTAGCTCTGGGGCCAACGTCCTGACTTTC. The chain employs TRBV10-3 and TRBJ2-6, with 10 bases aligning to TRBD1. The germline V gene encodes CDR1 ENHRY and CDR2 SYGVKD. Trimming removed 4 bases from V and 0 bases from J; junction bases left unmatched: 9. This CDR3 region has 19 residues.

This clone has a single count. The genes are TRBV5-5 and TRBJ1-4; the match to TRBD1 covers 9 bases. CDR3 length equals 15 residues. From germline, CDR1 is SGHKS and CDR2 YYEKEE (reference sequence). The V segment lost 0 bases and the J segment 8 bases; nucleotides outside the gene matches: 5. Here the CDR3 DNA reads TGTGCCAGCAGCTTGGACAGGGGGCGAGGGGAAAAACTGTTTTTT. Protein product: CASSLDRGRGEKLFF.

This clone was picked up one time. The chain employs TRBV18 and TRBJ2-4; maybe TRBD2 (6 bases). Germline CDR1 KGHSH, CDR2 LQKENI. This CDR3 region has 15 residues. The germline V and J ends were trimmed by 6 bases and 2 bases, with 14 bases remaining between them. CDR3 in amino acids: CASSRQEGSKNIQYF. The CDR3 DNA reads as TGTGCCAGCTCCAGGCAGGAGGGGTCCAAAAACATTCAGTACTTC.